This T cell receptor (beta chain) originates from a study of read filtering for tumor transcriptome and immune sequencing. Looking at the study overall: Patients were some 16 male and some 15 female, mean age 65.9 years, range roughly 47 to 85. TCR-mapped reads were about 4.05 to 10.27 million with IR-seq versus roughly 80 to 1,300 with RNA-seq.

V lost 6 bases and J 5 bases, leaving 8 bases between the germline ends. CDR3 length: 11 amino acids. From roughly 0.4 ug of RNA, a library with molecular barcoded alpha/delta and beta/gamma adaptors was made. MiXCR, applied by TCRdb to the reads, yields one record per CDR3 protein. The sample has 45,000 to 55,000 distinct CDR3 sequences, roughly 18% seen once. This clonotype originated in a donor older than 35 with multiple myeloma. The sample was a population of CD138-negative cells sorted from bone marrow. V usage is TRBV12-3 or TRBV12-4 and J usage is TRBJ2-7; no clear D. The CDR3, as DNA: TGTGCCAGCAGGAACGCCCACGAGCAGTACTTC. As protein: CASRNAHEQYF.